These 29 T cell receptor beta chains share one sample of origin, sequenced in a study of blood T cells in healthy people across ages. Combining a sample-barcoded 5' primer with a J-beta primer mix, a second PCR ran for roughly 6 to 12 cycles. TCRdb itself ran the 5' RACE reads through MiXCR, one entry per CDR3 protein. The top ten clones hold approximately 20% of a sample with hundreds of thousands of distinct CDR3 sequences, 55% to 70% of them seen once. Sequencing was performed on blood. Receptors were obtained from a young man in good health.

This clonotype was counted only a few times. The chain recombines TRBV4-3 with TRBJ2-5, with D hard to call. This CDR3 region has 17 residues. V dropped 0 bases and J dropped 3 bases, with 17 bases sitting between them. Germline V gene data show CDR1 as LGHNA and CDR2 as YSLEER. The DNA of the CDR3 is TGCGCCAGCAGCCAAGATCTCCGGAAATACCGGGAAGAGACCCAGTACTTC. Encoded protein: CASSQDLRKYREETQYF.

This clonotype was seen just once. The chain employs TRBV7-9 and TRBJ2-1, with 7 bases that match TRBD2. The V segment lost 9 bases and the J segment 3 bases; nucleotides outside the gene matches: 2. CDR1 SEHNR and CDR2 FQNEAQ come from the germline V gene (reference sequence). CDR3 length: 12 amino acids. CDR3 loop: CASERDYNEQFF. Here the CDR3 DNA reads TGTGCCAGTGAGCGGGACTACAATGAGCAGTTCTTC. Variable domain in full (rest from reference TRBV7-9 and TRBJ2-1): DTGVSQNPRHKITKRGQNVTFRCDPISEHNRLYWYRQTLGQGPEFLTYFQNEAQLEKSRLLSDRFSAERPKGSFSTLEIQRTEQGDSAMYLCASERDYNEQFFGPGTRLTVL.

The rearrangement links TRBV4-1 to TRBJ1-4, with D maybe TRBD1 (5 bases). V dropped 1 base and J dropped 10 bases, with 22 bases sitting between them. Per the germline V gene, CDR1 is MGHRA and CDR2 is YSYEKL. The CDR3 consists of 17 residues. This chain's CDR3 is CASSQGLTPGVRGKLFF. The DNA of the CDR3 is TGCGCCAGCAGCCAAGGGCTTACTCCTGGGGTGAGGGGAAAACTGTTTTTT.

The CDR3 reads CASSVDVGSYRGRGANVLTF. CDR3 DNA sequence: TGTGCCAGCAGCGTAGATGTAGGATCTTACAGGGGGCGCGGGGCCAACGTCCTGACTTTC. The gene calls are TRBV9 and TRBJ2-6; 9 bases are shared with TRBD1. The germline V gene encodes CDR1 SGDLS and CDR2 YYNGEE. This CDR3 region has 20 residues. V shed 0 bases, J shed 4 bases, and the junction held 14 bases outside the gene matches.

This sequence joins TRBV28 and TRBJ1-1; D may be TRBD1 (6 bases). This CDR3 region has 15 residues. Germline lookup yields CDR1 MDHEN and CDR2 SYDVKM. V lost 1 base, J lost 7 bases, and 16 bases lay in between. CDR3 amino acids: CASSLLALGGGEAFF. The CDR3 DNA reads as TGTGCCAGCAGTTTATTAGCCCTGGGGGGCGGTGAAGCTTTCTTT. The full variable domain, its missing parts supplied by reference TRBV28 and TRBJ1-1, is DVKVTQSSRYLVKRTGEKVFLECVQDMDHENMFWYRQDPGLGLRLIYFSYDVKMKEKGDIPEGYSVSREKKERFSLILESASTNQTSMYLCASSLLALGGGEAFFGQGTRLTVV.

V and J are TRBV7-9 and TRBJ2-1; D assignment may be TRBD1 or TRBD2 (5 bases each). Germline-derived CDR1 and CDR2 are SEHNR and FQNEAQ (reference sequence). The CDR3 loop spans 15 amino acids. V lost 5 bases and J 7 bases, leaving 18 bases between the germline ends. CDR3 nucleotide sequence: TGTGCCAGCAGCAGGTGGGGAGACGGGGCTAATGAGCAGTTCTTC. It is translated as CASSRWGDGANEQFF.

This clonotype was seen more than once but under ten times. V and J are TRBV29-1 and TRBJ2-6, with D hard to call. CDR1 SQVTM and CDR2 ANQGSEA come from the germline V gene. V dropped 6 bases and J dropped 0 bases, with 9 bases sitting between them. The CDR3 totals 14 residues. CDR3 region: CSVDGASGANVLTF. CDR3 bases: TGCAGCGTCGACGGAGCCTCTGGGGCCAACGTCCTGACTTTC.

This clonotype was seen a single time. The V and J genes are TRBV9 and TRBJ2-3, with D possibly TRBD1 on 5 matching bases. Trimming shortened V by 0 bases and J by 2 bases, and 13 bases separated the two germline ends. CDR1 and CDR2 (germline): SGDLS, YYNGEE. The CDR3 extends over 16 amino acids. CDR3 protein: CASSVGDSLFTDTQYF. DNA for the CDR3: TGTGCCAGCAGCGTAGGAGACAGCCTCTTCACAGATACGCAGTATTTT. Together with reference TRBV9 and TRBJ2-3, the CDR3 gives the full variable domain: DSGVTQTPKHLITATGQRVTLRCSPRSGDLSVYWYQQSLDQGLQFLIQYYNGEERAKGNILERFSAQQFPDLHSELNLSSLELGDSALYFCASSVGDSLFTDTQYFGPGTRLTVL.

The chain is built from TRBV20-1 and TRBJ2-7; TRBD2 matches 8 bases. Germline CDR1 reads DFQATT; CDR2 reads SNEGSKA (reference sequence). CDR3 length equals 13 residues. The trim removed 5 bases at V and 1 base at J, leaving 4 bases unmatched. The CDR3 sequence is CSAREGLSYEQYF. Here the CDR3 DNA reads TGCAGTGCTCGGGAGGGCCTATCCTACGAGCAGTACTTC.

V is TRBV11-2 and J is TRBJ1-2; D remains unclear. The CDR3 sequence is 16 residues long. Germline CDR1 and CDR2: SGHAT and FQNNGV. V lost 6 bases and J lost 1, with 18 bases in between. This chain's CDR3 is CASSPLQREVNYGYTF. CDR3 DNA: TGTGCCAGCAGTCCACTACAGCGAGAAGTTAACTATGGCTACACCTTC.

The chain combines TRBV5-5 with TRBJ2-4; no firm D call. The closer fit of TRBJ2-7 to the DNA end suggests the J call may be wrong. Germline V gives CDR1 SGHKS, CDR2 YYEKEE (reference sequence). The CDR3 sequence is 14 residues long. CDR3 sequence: CASSPAWGTYEQYF. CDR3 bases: TGTGCCAGCAGCCCCGCTTGGGGAACCTACGAGCAGTACTTC.

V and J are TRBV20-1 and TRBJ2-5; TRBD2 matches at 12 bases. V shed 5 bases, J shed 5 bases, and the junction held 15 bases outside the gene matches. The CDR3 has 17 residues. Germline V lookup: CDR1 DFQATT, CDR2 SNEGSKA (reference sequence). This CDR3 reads CSARGPRTSGTPETQYF. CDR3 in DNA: TGCAGTGCTCGCGGGCCCCGGACTAGCGGGACCCCCGAGACCCAGTACTTC.

The CDR3 here is CASSVEPQRGEQFF. For the CDR3, the DNA is TGTGCCAGCAGCGTAGAGCCGCAGAGGGGAGAGCAGTTCTTC. The rearrangement links TRBV9 to TRBJ2-1; D possibly matches TRBD1 or TRBD2 (5 bases each). This CDR3 is built from 14 residues. Trimming left V 0 bases short and J 10 bases short, with 14 bases between. Per the germline V gene, CDR1 is SGDLS and CDR2 is YYNGEE. Based on the CDR3 plus reference TRBV9 and TRBJ2-1, the full variable domain is DSGVTQTPKHLITATGQRVTLRCSPRSGDLSVYWYQQSLDQGLQFLIQYYNGEERAKGNILERFSAQQFPDLHSELNLSSLELGDSALYFCASSVEPQRGEQFFGPGTRLTVL.

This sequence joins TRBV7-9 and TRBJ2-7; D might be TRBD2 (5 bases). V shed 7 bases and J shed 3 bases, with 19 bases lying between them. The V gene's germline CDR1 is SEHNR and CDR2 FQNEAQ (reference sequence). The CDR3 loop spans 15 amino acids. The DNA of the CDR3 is TGTGCCAGCACCACGACTCGGGGATACGGCTACGAGCAGTACTTC. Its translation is CASTTTRGYGYEQYF.

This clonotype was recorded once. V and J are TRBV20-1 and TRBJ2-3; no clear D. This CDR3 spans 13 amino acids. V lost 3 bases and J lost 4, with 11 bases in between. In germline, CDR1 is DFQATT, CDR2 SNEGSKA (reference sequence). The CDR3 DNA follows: TGCAGTGCTAGTAACCCCGGAGCAGATACGCAGTATTTT. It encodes CSASNPGADTQYF.

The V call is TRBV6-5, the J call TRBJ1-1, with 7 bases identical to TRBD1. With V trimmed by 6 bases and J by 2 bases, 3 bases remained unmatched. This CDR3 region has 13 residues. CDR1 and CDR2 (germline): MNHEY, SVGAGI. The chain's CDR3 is CASRGQDNTEAFF. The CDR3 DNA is TGTGCCAGCAGAGGACAGGATAACACTGAAGCTTTCTTT.

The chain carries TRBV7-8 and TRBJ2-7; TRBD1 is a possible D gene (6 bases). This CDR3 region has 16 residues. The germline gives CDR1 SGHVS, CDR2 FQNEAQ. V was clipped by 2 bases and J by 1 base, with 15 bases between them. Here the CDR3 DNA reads TGTGCCAGCAGCTTATGGGAACGGGGACAATCCTACGAGCAGTACTTC. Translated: CASSLWERGQSYEQYF.

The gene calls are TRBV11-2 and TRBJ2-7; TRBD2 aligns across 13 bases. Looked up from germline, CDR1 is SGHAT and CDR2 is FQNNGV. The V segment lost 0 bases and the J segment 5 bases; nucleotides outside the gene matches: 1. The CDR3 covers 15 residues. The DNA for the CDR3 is TGTGCCAGCAGCTTAGACGGACTAGCGGGAGACGAGCAGTACTTC. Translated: CASSLDGLAGDEQYF.

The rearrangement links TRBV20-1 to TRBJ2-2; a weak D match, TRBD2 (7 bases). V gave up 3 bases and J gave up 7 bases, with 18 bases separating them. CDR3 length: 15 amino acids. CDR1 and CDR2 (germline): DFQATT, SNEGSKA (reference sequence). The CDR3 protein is CSASVGGAFVGELFF. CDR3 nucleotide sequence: TGCAGTGCTAGCGTTGGGGGGGCGTTTGTCGGGGAGCTGTTTTTT.

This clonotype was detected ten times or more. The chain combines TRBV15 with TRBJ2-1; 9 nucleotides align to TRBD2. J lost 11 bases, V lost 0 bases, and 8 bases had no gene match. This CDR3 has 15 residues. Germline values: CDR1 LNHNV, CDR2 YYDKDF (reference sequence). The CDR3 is CATSRDGASGEKQFF. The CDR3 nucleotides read TGTGCCACCAGCAGAGATGGGGCTAGCGGGGAAAAGCAGTTCTTC. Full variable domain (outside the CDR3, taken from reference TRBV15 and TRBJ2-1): DAMVIQNPRYQVTQFGKPVTLSCSQTLNHNVMYWYQQKSSQAPKLLFHYYDKDFNNEADTPDNFQSRRPNTSFCFLDIRSPGLGDTAMYLCATSRDGASGEKQFFGPGTRLTVL.

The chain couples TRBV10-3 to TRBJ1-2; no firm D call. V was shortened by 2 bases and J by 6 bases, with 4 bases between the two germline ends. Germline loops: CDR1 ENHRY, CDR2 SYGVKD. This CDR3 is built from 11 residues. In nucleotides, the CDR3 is TGTGCCATCAGTGAGGAGGATGGCTACACCTTC. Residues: CAISEEDGYTF.

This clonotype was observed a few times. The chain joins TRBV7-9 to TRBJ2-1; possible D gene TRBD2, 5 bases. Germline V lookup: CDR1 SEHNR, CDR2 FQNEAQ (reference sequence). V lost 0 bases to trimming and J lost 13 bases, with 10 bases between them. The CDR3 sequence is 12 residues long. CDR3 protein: CASSLAGRHQFF. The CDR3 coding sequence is TGTGCCAGCAGCTTAGCGGGGAGACACCAGTTCTTC.

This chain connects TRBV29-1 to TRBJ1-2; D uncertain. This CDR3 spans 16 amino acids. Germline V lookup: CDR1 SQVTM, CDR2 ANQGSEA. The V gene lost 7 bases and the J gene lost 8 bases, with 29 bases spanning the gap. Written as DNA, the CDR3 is TGCAGCGGAGACCCGGGAGTCTCAGGAACCTTTGTAGGCTACACCTTC. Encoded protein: CSGDPGVSGTFVGYTF. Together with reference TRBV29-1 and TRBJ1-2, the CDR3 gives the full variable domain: SAVISQKPSRDICQRGTSLTIQCQVDSQVTMMFWYRQQPGQSLTLIATANQGSEATYESGFVIDKFPISRPNLTFSTLTVSNMSPEDSSIYLCSGDPGVSGTFVGYTFGSGTRLTVV.

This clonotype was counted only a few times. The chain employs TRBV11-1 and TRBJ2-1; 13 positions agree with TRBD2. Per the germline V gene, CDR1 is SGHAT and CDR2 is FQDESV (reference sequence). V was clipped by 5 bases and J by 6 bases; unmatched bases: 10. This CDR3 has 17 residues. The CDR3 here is CASSPRSTSGGSNEQFF. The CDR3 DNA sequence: TGTGCCAGCAGCCCCCGGTCGACTAGCGGGGGGTCCAATGAGCAGTTCTTC.

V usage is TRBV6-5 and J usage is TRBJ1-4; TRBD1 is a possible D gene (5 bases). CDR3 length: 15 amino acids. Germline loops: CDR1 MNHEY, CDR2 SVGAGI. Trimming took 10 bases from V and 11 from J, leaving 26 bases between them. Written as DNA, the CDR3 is TGTGCCATCTGGACATCCTGGCTGCCCAACCTTAAACTGTTTTTT. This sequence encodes CAIWTSWLPNLKLFF.

CDR3 loop: CASGSEGAGANVLTF. In DNA form, the CDR3 reads TGTGCCAGCGGATCTGAAGGGGCCGGGGCCAACGTCCTGACTTTC. The chain links TRBV27 to TRBJ2-6, with a weak D call TRBD1 (5 bases). The CDR3 has 15 residues. Trimming took off 8 bases at V and 4 bases at J, with 15 bases between the two ends. In germline, CDR1 is MNHEY, CDR2 SMNVEV (reference sequence). Using reference TRBV27 and TRBJ2-6 for the parts outside the CDR3, the full variable domain is EAQVTQNPRYLITVTGKKLTVTCSQNMNHEYMSWYRQDPGLGLRQIYYSMNVEVTDKGDVPEGYKVSRKEKRNFPLILESPSPNQTSLYFCASGSEGAGANVLTFGAGSRLTVL.

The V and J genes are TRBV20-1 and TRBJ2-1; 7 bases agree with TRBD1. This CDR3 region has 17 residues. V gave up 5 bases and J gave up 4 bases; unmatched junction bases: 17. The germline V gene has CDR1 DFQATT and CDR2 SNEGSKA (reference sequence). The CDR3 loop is CSAPAGDRDQRYNEQFF. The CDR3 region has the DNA TGCAGTGCTCCGGCCGGTGACAGGGACCAAAGATACAATGAGCAGTTCTTC.

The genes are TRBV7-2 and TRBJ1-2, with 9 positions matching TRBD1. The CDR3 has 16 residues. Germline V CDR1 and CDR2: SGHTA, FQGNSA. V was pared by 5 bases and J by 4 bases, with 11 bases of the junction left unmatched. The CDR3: CASSPGGNRGLYGYTF. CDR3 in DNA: TGTGCCAGCAGCCCTGGGGGCAACAGGGGGCTCTATGGCTACACCTTC.

CDR3 sequence reads: CASAPREVQYF. CDR3 nucleotide sequence: TGTGCCAGCGCCCCCCGAGAGGTGCAGTATTTT. The gene calls are TRBV7-9 and TRBJ2-3, with no clear D. V dropped 8 bases and J dropped 11 bases, with 14 bases sitting between them. This CDR3 spans 11 amino acids. The V gene's germline CDR1 is SEHNR and CDR2 FQNEAQ (reference sequence).